The source of this TCR beta chain is a study of identical twins' blood T cells. Study findings and constraints: Top TCRbeta clonotypes were shared more with twin than unrelated donors.

This clonotype was counted between two and nine times. Its antigen remains unidentified. TCR cDNA libraries were made from RNA using a previously described, modified protocol. As processed by the authors: Per-library CDR3 reads ranged about 2 to 4 million; clonotypes, ~95,000 to ~500,000. TCRdb re-called the 5' RACE reads with MiXCR, one entry per CDR3 protein. V and J calls and clone size were set by TCRdb, not the authors. The table shows 350,000 to 400,000 distinct CDR3 sequences, with roughly 27% occurring only once. Likely shared infections and vaccines: all three twin pairs were reared together. Germline V lookup: CDR1 ENHRY, CDR2 SYGVKD. Trimming took off 4 bases at V and 3 bases at J, with 9 bases between the two ends. The CDR3 consists of 13 residues.

J is TRBJ1-1 and V is TRBV10-3; a possible D gene is TRBD1 (6 bases). This clonotype was sampled from a woman aged 18 to 50 in good health. Material: PBMCs. The CDR3 loop reads CAISGQVDTEAFF. CDR3 sequence (DNA): TGTGCCATCAGTGGACAGGTGGACACTGAAGCTTTCTTT.